Listed below are T cell receptor beta chains from one sample, sequenced in a study of post-analysis software for immune sequencing data. Via MiXCR, TCRdb re-called the PCR reads, giving one row per CDR3 protein. This table holds roughly 800,000 distinct CDR3 sequences, 53% found once. The source material was blood. Receptors originate from a girl aged 10 to 17 with multiple sclerosis. Each CDR3 is given with its conserved first and last residue. The D gene is left open where the match is weak. Only some rows state a clone size, as once, few, many or a class for expanded clones.

V: TRBV5-1
size: few
D: NA
length: 15
J: TRBJ2-5
DNA: TGCGCCAGCAAACTCTGGGCAGAAAGCCAAGAGACCCAGTACTTC
CDR3: CASKLWAESQETQYF

V: TRBV15
size: NA
D: NA
length: 11
J: TRBJ2-6
DNA: TGTGCCATCTCGGGGGCCAACGTCCAGACTTTC
CDR3: CAISGANVQTF

V: TRBV12-3/TRBV12-4
size: NA
D: TRBD2
length: 13
J: TRBJ2-5
DNA: TGTGCCAGTCGGCTAGCGGGGGGAGAGACCCAGTACTTC
CDR3: CASRLAGGETQYF

V: TRBV4-1
size: NA
D: NA
length: 13
J: TRBJ2-7
DNA: TGCGCCAGCAGCTCCGGGGTCACCTACGAGCAGTACTTC
CDR3: CASSSGVTYEQYF

V: TRBV27
size: NA
D: NA
length: 14
J: TRBJ1-4
DNA: TGTGCCAGCAGAATCGGGTTTCCCGGTGAAAAACTGTTTTTT
CDR3: CASRIGFPGEKLFF

V: TRBV27
size: few
D: TRBD1
length: 13
J: TRBJ2-1
DNA: TGTGCCAGCTCAACCGGGACAGGTTATGAGCAGTTCTTC
CDR3: CASSTGTGYEQFF

V: TRBV20-1
size: NA
D: NA
length: 16
J: TRBJ2-1
DNA: TGCAGTGCTAGAGATTCTCGGCAGGGTCTAAGAAATGAGCAGTTCTTC
CDR3: CSARDSRQGLRNEQFF

V: TRBV5-1
size: NA
D: NA
length: 15
J: TRBJ2-6
DNA: TGCGCCAGCAGCTTGGATGGGACTGGGGCCAACGTCCTGACTTTC
CDR3: CASSLDGTGANVLTF

V: TRBV10-3
size: few
D: NA
length: 16
J: TRBJ1-1
DNA: TGTGCCACACGGCGGGGATACCTTTTGGAAAACACTGAAGCTTTCTTT
CDR3: CATRRGYLLENTEAFF

V: TRBV12-3/TRBV12-4
size: NA
D: NA
length: 19
J: TRBJ2-6
DNA: TGTGCCAGCAGTCGAGACGTTCGGGGGTTAGGCTCTGGGGCCAACGTCCTGACTTTC
CDR3: CASSRDVRGLGSGANVLTF

V: TRBV10-3
size: NA
D: TRBD1
length: 18
J: TRBJ1-5
DNA: TGTGCCATCAGTGAGTCGCGAAAGGGGGCATCTAGCAATCAGCCCCAGCATTTT
CDR3: CAISESRKGASSNQPQHF

V: TRBV20-1
size: NA
D: NA
length: 16
J: TRBJ2-1
DNA: TGCAGTGCTAGTACGAGTGGCGGGGGCCTTTACAATGAGCAGTTCTTC
CDR3: CSASTSGGGLYNEQFF

V: TRBV6-1
size: once
D: NA
length: 13
J: TRBJ2-5
DNA: TGTGCCAGCAGTGAACAGTCTCAAGAGACCCAGTACTTC
CDR3: CASSEQSQETQYF

V: TRBV20-1
size: NA
D: TRBD1
length: 12
J: TRBJ2-7
DNA: TGCAGTGCGGGGACAGGGGGCGACGAGCAGTACTTC
CDR3: CSAGTGGDEQYF

V: TRBV27
size: few
D: TRBD2
length: 14
J: TRBJ2-1
DNA: TGTGCCAGCAGTTTAGGACTAGCGGGATCTGGGCAGTTCTTC
CDR3: CASSLGLAGSGQFF

V: TRBV9
size: NA
D: TRBD2
length: 15
J: TRBJ2-1
DNA: TGTGCCAGCAGCGTAGAGCCAGCGGGGGGCGGTGAGCAGTTCTTC
CDR3: CASSVEPAGGGEQFF

V: TRBV29-1
size: NA
D: TRBD1
length: 12
J: TRBJ2-7
DNA: TGCAGCGTTGCGGGGACAGACTACGAGCAGTACTTC
CDR3: CSVAGTDYEQYF

V: TRBV12-3/TRBV12-4
size: NA
D: NA
length: 14
J: TRBJ1-1
DNA: TGTGCCAGCAGTTTCCGGGCTTCGAACACTGAAGCTTTCTTT
CDR3: CASSFRASNTEAFF

V: TRBV7-9
size: once
D: TRBD1
length: 19
J: TRBJ2-7
DNA: TGCGCCAGCAGCTTATTGACACCGACAGGGCGAGGGACCTCCTACGAGCAGTACTTC
CDR3: CASSLLTPTGRGTSYEQYF

V: TRBV29-1
size: NA
D: NA
length: 14
J: TRBJ1-1
DNA: TGCAGCGCGGGACGGGGTCTCGAGGGGACTGAAGCTTTCTTT
CDR3: CSAGRGLEGTEAFF

V: TRBV4-2
size: NA
D: NA
length: 15
J: TRBJ2-7
DNA: TGTGCCAGCAGCCAGACCTGGGACGGAACCTACGAGCAGTACTTC
CDR3: CASSQTWDGTYEQYF

V: TRBV10-3
size: NA
D: NA
length: 15
J: TRBJ2-5
DNA: TGTGCCATCAGCGGGACGAGAGGGTACCAAGAGACCCAGTACTTC
CDR3: CAISGTRGYQETQYF

V: TRBV2
size: NA
D: NA
length: 15
J: TRBJ2-3
DNA: TGTGCCAGCAGTGTCGGGATGAGTGGCACAGATACGCAGTATTTT
CDR3: CASSVGMSGTDTQYF

V: TRBV9
size: few
D: NA
length: 14
J: TRBJ2-7
DNA: TGTGCCAGCAGCGTAGCGGCGGAGAACTACGAGCAGTACTTC
CDR3: CASSVAAENYEQYF

V: TRBV5-1
size: NA
D: TRBD1
length: 15
J: TRBJ2-1
DNA: TGCGCCAGCAGCTTGGTGGGACAGGGGTACGGAGAGCAGTTCTTC
CDR3: CASSLVGQGYGEQFF

V: TRBV12-3/TRBV12-4
size: once
D: TRBD2
length: 18
J: TRBJ2-1
DNA: TGTGCCAGCAGTTTTCTGTGGCTAGCGGGAGGGCCTCGGTATGAGCAGTTCTTC
CDR3: CASSFLWLAGGPRYEQFF

V: TRBV10-3
size: NA
D: NA
length: 13
J: TRBJ2-5
DNA: TGTGCCATCAGTGAGGATCACCAAGAGACCCAGTACTTC
CDR3: CAISEDHQETQYF

V: TRBV4-1
size: NA
D: NA
length: 14
J: TRBJ2-7
DNA: TGCGCCAGCAGCCCCTTGAGGGGGGACTACGAGCAGTACTTC
CDR3: CASSPLRGDYEQYF

V: TRBV7-9
size: NA
D: NA
length: 14
J: TRBJ2-5
DNA: TGTGCCAGCAGCATGACCGGGAGCGAAGAGACCCAGTACTTC
CDR3: CASSMTGSEETQYF

V: TRBV20-1
size: NA
D: NA
length: 12
J: TRBJ2-7
DNA: TGCAGTCCATCCGACGGCTCATACGAGCAGTACTTC
CDR3: CSPSDGSYEQYF

V: TRBV20-1
size: few
D: TRBD1
length: 15
J: TRBJ2-7
DNA: TGCAGTGCTAGAGATCTGGCGACAGGGACCTACGAGCAGTACTTC
CDR3: CSARDLATGTYEQYF

V: TRBV9
size: NA
D: TRBD2
length: 19
J: TRBJ2-1
DNA: TGTGCCAGCAGCGCCCCGGGACTAGCGGGACTTAGCTCCTACAATGAGCAGTTCTTC
CDR3: CASSAPGLAGLSSYNEQFF

V: TRBV6-5
size: NA
D: TRBD2
length: 15
J: TRBJ2-5
DNA: TGTGCCAGCAGTTACTCGGCACCCTTGCGGGAGACCCAGGACTTC
CDR3: CASSYSAPLRETQDF

V: TRBV7-3
size: NA
D: TRBD1
length: 19
J: TRBJ2-6
DNA: TGTGCCAGCAGCTTATATGGGGACAGGGGGTCGTCTGGGGCCAACGTCCTGACTTTC
CDR3: CASSLYGDRGSSGANVLTF

V: TRBV6-1
size: NA
D: NA
length: 15
J: TRBJ2-7
DNA: TGTGCCAGCAGTGAAGTGACAACTTCGGACTACGAGCAGTACTTC
CDR3: CASSEVTTSDYEQYF

V: TRBV2
size: few
D: NA
length: 11
J: TRBJ2-4
DNA: TGTGCCAGCAGACAAAGGAACATTCAGTACTTC
CDR3: CASRQRNIQYF

V: TRBV20-1
size: few
D: NA
length: 15
J: TRBJ2-3
DNA: TGCAGTGCTAGTCGAAGTGGGCTAGCTCTGGATACGCAGTATTTT
CDR3: CSASRSGLALDTQYF

V: TRBV7-2
size: many
D: NA
length: 16
J: TRBJ2-7
DNA: TGTGCCAGCACCCCAGAGGCGACTACGAGCTCCTACGAGCAGTACTTC
CDR3: CASTPEATTSSYEQYF

V: TRBV12-3/TRBV12-4
size: NA
D: TRBD2
length: 15
J: TRBJ2-1
DNA: TGTGCCAGCAGTTTCCTGCGGGGGGTGAGGGATGAGCAGTTCTTC
CDR3: CASSFLRGVRDEQFF

V: TRBV7-6
size: NA
D: TRBD2
length: 15
J: TRBJ2-3
DNA: TGTGCCAGCAGCCGGTCAGCGGGGGGCGCAGATACGCAGTATTTT
CDR3: CASSRSAGGADTQYF

V: TRBV5-1
size: NA
D: NA
length: 13
J: TRBJ1-5
DNA: TGCGCCAGCAGCTTGAAATATGATCAGCCCCAGCATTTT
CDR3: CASSLKYDQPQHF

V: TRBV29-1
size: NA
D: NA
length: 13
J: TRBJ1-2
DNA: TGCAGCGTTGCTGCAGGAACTAACTATGGCTACACCTTC
CDR3: CSVAAGTNYGYTF